The clone carrying this T cell receptor (beta chain) has ten or more counts. Researchers used genomic DNA as the template to profile TCR beta VDJ and CDR3. TCRdb independently ran MiXCR on the reads; one entry per CDR3 protein. Among 100,000 to 150,000 distinct CDR3 sequences, about 48% were seen once, and the ten largest hold 2.5%. This sample is part of a study of CD8+CD57+ T cells in acquired aplastic anemia. What was sequenced was sorted CD4+, CD8+, or CD8+CD57+ T cells (not recorded which) from PBMCs. This receptor was identified in a human donor in good health, serving as a control.

This chain's CDR3 is CASSPPHGQGAIGEKLFF. The DNA for the CDR3 is TGTGCCAGCAGCCCACCTCACGGACAGGGGGCTATTGGAGAAAAACTGTTTTTT. The genes are TRBV2 and TRBJ1-4; TRBD1 aligns across 11 bases. This CDR3 region has 18 residues. Germline CDR1 reads SNHLY; CDR2 reads FYNNEI. Losses at the gene ends were 6 bases for V and 8 bases for J; bases not matched to a gene: 17.